These 11 T cell receptor beta chains share one sample of origin, sequenced in a study of PD-1 blockade in classical Hodgkin lymphoma. Assay used: immunoSEQ multiplex PCR; TCRdb lists only in-frame clones, some missing. The sample lists tens of thousands of clones, more than 85% occurring once. Specified time point: newly diagnosed, previously untreated cHL patient sample. Material for sequencing was peripheral blood mononuclear cells (PBMCs). These receptors originate from a human donor with classical Hodgkin lymphoma.

The chain recombines TRBV6-4 with TRBJ2-2; D ambiguous. The germline V and J ends were trimmed by 0 bases and 4 bases, with 12 bases remaining between them. The CDR3 extends over 16 amino acids. Germline-derived CDR1 and CDR2 are MRHNA and SNTAGT. CDR3 sequence reads: CASSDSSDQVTGELFF. The CDR3 nucleotides are TGTGCCAGCAGTGACTCCAGCGACCAAGTCACCGGGGAGCTGTTTTTT.

The chain joins TRBV5-1 to TRBJ2-7; D might be TRBD1 (7 bases). The CDR3 totals 16 residues. V lost 6 bases to trimming and J lost 2 bases, with 21 bases between them. Germline values: CDR1 SGHRS, CDR2 YFSETQ. The DNA of the CDR3 is TGCGCCAGCACAGGGGGGTTGGGGCTAGAAGCCTACGAGCAGTACTTC. It yields the protein CASTGGLGLEAYEQYF. Complete variable domain (other parts from reference TRBV5-1 and TRBJ2-7): KAGVTQTPRYLIKTRGQQVTLSCSPISGHRSVSWYQQTPGQGLQFLFEYFSETQRNKGNFPGRFSGRQFSNSRSEMNVSTLELGDSALYLCASTGGLGLEAYEQYFGPGTRLTVT.

This clone was observed a single time. This chain connects TRBV7-6 to TRBJ2-5; D gene unclear. V was trimmed by 7 bases and J by 4 bases, leaving 7 bases between them. The CDR3 covers 11 residues. Looked up from germline, CDR1 is SGHVS and CDR2 is FNYEAQ. The CDR3 DNA reads TGTGCCAGCACCTCGGGAGAGACCCAGTACTTC. Encoded protein: CASTSGETQYF.

V usage is TRBV30 and J usage is TRBJ2-5; the D gene is possibly TRBD2 (6 bases). CDR3 length: 16 amino acids. CDR1 is GTSNPN, CDR2 SVGIG, per germline (reference sequence). The V and J ends lost 1 base and 1 base respectively, with 16 bases between them. CDR3 sequence (DNA): TGTGCCTGGAGTGCCCCTCATAGCGGAGGCCAAGAGACCCAGTACTTC. Its translation is CAWSAPHSGGQETQYF.

CDR3 nucleotide sequence: TGTGCCAGCAGTGAGAACAGGGCTTATGGCTACACCTTC. It specifies CASSENRAYGYTF. The genes are TRBV6-5 and TRBJ1-2, with TRBD1 as a possible D gene (6 bases). Trimming removed 5 bases at V and 5 bases at J, with 12 bases between. From germline, CDR1 is MNHEY and CDR2 SVGAGI. The CDR3 is 13 residues long.

This rearrangement joins TRBV4-3 to TRBJ1-1; 7 positions agree with TRBD1. The CDR3 consists of 15 residues. Germline-derived CDR1 and CDR2 are LGHNA and YSLEER. J was trimmed by 4 bases and V by 5 bases; bases with no gene match: 10. The CDR3 sequence: CASSARTGGRTEAFF. In DNA, the CDR3 is TGCGCCAGCAGCGCCCGGACAGGCGGGCGCACTGAAGCTTTCTTT.

The V and J genes are TRBV30 and TRBJ1-4; a possible D gene is TRBD1 (6 bases). V was cut by 4 bases and J by 8 bases, with 23 bases left in between. In germline, CDR1 is GTSNPN, CDR2 SVGIG (reference sequence). The CDR3 is 16 amino acids. The CDR3 bases are TGTGCCTGGACGCCCGGCCGTTTGGGGGCGGGCGAAAAACTGTTTTTT. It encodes CAWTPGRLGAGEKLFF.

The chain employs TRBV28 and TRBJ1-1; D not resolved. Trimming left V 2 bases short and J 0 bases short, with 7 bases between. Per the germline V gene, CDR1 is MDHEN and CDR2 is SYDVKM. The CDR3 totals 14 residues. CDR3 loop: CASSLPQMNTEAFF. The DNA for the CDR3 is TGTGCCAGCAGTTTACCCCAGATGAACACTGAAGCTTTCTTT.

This clone has just one count. The chain couples TRBV11-2 to TRBJ2-7, with 8 bases aligning to TRBD1. Per the germline V gene, CDR1 is SGHAT and CDR2 is FQNNGV. The ends lost 2 bases at V and 9 bases at J; junction bases unmatched: 24. The CDR3 is 19 residues long. The CDR3 bases are TGTGCCAGCAGCTTAACGAATACCCGGACAGGGCTTACCTTTCGGGGGCAGTACTTC. Translating gives CASSLTNTRTGLTFRGQYF.

The chain carries TRBV7-2 and TRBJ2-5; D possibly matches TRBD1 or TRBD2 (5 bases each). There are 15 residues in the CDR3. Germline V lookup: CDR1 SGHTA, CDR2 FQGNSA. V lost 2 bases to trimming and J lost 7 bases, with 17 bases between them. The CDR3 spells CASSLRGPSAATQYF. The DNA for the CDR3 is TGTGCCAGCAGCTTAAGGGGACCCTCCGCGGCGACCCAGTACTTC. The complete variable domain, with remaining parts taken from reference TRBV7-2 and TRBJ2-5, reads GAGVSQSPSNKVTEKGKDVELRCDPISGHTALYWYRQSLGQGLEFLIYFQGNSAPDKSGLPSDRFSAERTGGSVSTLTIQRTQQEDSAVYLCASSLRGPSAATQYFGPGTRLLVL.

The chain carries TRBV10-3 and TRBJ1-1; no clear D. The CDR3 loop spans 13 amino acids. CDR1 ENHRY and CDR2 SYGVKD come from the germline V gene. With 2 bases removed from V and 1 base from J, the gap between germline ends came to 5 bases. The CDR3 sequence: CAISELGNTEAFF. The CDR3 region has the DNA TGTGCCATCAGTGAGCTTGGGAACACTGAAGCTTTCTTT.